This passage covers 18 T cell receptor beta chains from one sample sequenced in a study of blood T cell repertoires in COVID-19. Some clones are missing from TCRdb's copy, which holds only in-frame ones; the method was immunoSEQ multiplex PCR. The sample gives 150,000 to 180,000 clones, roughly nine tenths of which show up once; about 0.55% is in the top ten. Sample: peripheral blood. The receptors were gathered from a middle-aged man with acute or convalescent COVID-19.

This CDR3 reads CAAGPLARAYEQYF. The CDR3 DNA sequence: TGTGCCGCAGGTCCCTTGGCCAGGGCCTACGAGCAGTACTTC. V and J are TRBV6-5 and TRBJ2-7, with D possibly matching TRBD1 (5 bases). The CDR3 is 14 amino acids. Germline V gives CDR1 MNHEY, CDR2 SVGAGI. Deletions cut 11 bases from V and 2 bases from J, with 19 bases between.

The J gene is TRBJ2-2, the V gene TRBV10-3; maybe TRBD1 (6 bases). This CDR3 spans 14 amino acids. V was clipped by 4 bases and J by 4 bases, with 10 bases between them. Germline V gene lookup returns CDR1 ENHRY and CDR2 SYGVKD. CDR3 residues: CAISGTGTTGELFF. The CDR3 region has the DNA TGTGCCATCAGTGGAACAGGGACCACCGGGGAGCTGTTTTTT.

This chain uses TRBV4-3 with TRBJ1-2; 7 bases map to TRBD1. The J segment lost 5 bases and the V segment lost 3 bases, leaving 6 bases of the junction unmatched. The CDR3 length is 14 residues. Per germline, CDR1 LGHNA and CDR2 YSLEER. Here the CDR3 reads CASSHGQDRYGYTF. The CDR3 DNA reads TGCGCCAGCAGCCACGGACAGGACCGTTATGGCTACACCTTC.

The rearrangement uses TRBV10-3 and TRBJ2-7; D possibly corresponds to TRBD1 (5 bases). The V end lost 2 bases, the J end lost 5 bases, and 13 bases lay between the germline ends. Germline V lookup: CDR1 ENHRY, CDR2 SYGVKD. There are 14 residues in the CDR3. CDR3 amino acids: CAISERGRVDEQYV. CDR3 nucleotide sequence: TGTGCCATCAGTGAGAGGGGCAGGGTCGACGAGCAGTACGTC.

This chain uses TRBV24-1 with TRBJ2-2, with TRBD2 matching over 14 bases. Trimming at V came to 6 bases and at J to 5 bases, leaving 10 bases not matched to a gene. The V gene's germline CDR1 is KGHDR and CDR2 SFDVKD. The length of the CDR3 is 18 residues. CDR3 protein: CATSFSGTSGSGTGELFF. The CDR3 nucleotides are TGTGCCACCAGTTTTTCCGGGACTAGCGGGAGTGGAACCGGGGAGCTGTTTTTT.

This sequence joins TRBV2 and TRBJ1-4, with D unclear. Germline CDR1 and CDR2: SNHLY and FYNNEI. The CDR3 consists of 13 residues. Trimming cost V 5 bases and J 7 bases, with 11 bases left between them. The CDR3: CASSQSGVEKLFF. The CDR3 nucleotides are TGTGCCAGCAGTCAATCGGGAGTTGAAAAACTGTTTTTT.

J is TRBJ2-1 and V is TRBV5-1; D remains unclear. This CDR3 has 15 amino acids. The V gene's germline CDR1 is SGHRS and CDR2 YFSETQ. Trimming shortened V by 0 bases and J by 1 base, and 8 bases separated the two germline ends. The DNA for the CDR3 is TGCGCCAGCAGCTTGGTTGCGGAGTCCTACAATGAGCAGTTCTTC. It codes for CASSLVAESYNEQFF.

This rearrangement joins TRBV5-1 to TRBJ2-1, with 7 bases identical to TRBD1. CDR3 length equals 15 residues. The ends lost 0 bases at V and 7 bases at J; junction bases unmatched: 7. The germline CDR1 and CDR2 sequences are SGHRS and YFSETQ. The CDR3 bases are TGCGCCAGCAGCTTGGCCATCACAGGGGAAAATGAGCAGTTCTTC. It codes for CASSLAITGENEQFF.

The J gene is TRBJ1-1, the V gene TRBV5-1; TRBD1 matches at 9 bases. Germline assignment: CDR1 SGHRS and CDR2 YFSETQ. The CDR3 runs 15 residues. V lost 4 bases, J lost 6 bases, and 10 bases stayed unmatched. The CDR3 region has the DNA TGCGCCAGCAGCGAACTACAGGGGGCAGGGTCTGAAGCTTTCTTT. Amino acid sequence: CASSELQGAGSEAFF. Looking up the rest from reference TRBV5-1 and TRBJ1-1 gives the full variable domain: KAGVTQTPRYLIKTRGQQVTLSCSPISGHRSVSWYQQTPGQGLQFLFEYFSETQRNKGNFPGRFSGRQFSNSRSEMNVSTLELGDSALYLCASSELQGAGSEAFFGQGTRLTVV.

The genes are TRBV20-1 and TRBJ2-1; D is undetermined. CDR3 size: 11 residues. The germline gives CDR1 DFQATT, CDR2 SNEGSKA (reference sequence). V was clipped by 4 bases and J by 3 bases, with 4 bases between them. The CDR3, as DNA: TGCAGTGCTACTAGCTACAATGAGCAGTTCTTC. It is translated as CSATSYNEQFF.

The chain carries TRBV19 and TRBJ2-3; 10 bases map to TRBD2. This CDR3 contains 19 residues. The trim removed 3 bases at V and 3 bases at J, leaving 15 bases unmatched. Germline-derived CDR1 and CDR2 are LNHDA and SQIVND (reference sequence). CDR3 sequence: CASSIRNQRAGGTTDTQYF. The CDR3 DNA sequence: TGTGCCAGTAGTATCAGAAACCAACGAGCGGGAGGGACGACAGATACGCAGTATTTT.

This chain links TRBV11-3 with TRBJ1-1; a possible D gene is TRBD1 (6 bases). The V gene's germline CDR1 is SGHNT and CDR2 YENEEA. Trimming removed 6 bases at V and 4 bases at J, with 12 bases between. The CDR3 sequence is 13 residues long. CDR3 DNA: TGTGCCAGCAGTCAGGGGTTTCGCACTGAAGCTTTCTTT. Protein: CASSQGFRTEAFF. The full variable domain, with the rest looked up from reference TRBV11-3 and TRBJ1-1, is EAGVVQSPRYKIIEKKQPVAFWCNPISGHNTLYWYLQNLGQGPELLIRYENEEAVDDSQLPKDRFSAERLKGVDSTLKIQPAELGDSAVYLCASSQGFRTEAFFGQGTRLTVV.

This sequence joins TRBV27 and TRBJ1-5; D ambiguous. Deletions cut 4 bases from V and 7 bases from J, with 8 bases between. Germline values: CDR1 MNHEY, CDR2 SMNVEV (reference sequence). There are 12 residues in the CDR3. CDR3 sequence: CASSSGYQPQHF. In nucleotides, the CDR3 is TGTGCCAGCAGTTCGGGGTACCAGCCCCAGCATTTT.

The chain uses TRBV9 and TRBJ1-2; D is unresolved. The V end lost 2 bases, the J end lost 8 bases, and 13 bases lay between the germline ends. This CDR3 has 13 amino acids. Germline CDR1 SGDLS, CDR2 YYNGEE. CDR3 residues: CASSVSQYQGYTF. The CDR3 nucleotides read TGTGCCAGCAGCGTTTCTCAGTATCAGGGCTACACCTTC.

The J gene is TRBJ1-1, the V gene TRBV6-5; weak D call: TRBD1 (6 bases). The CDR3 length is 15 residues. Per the germline V gene, CDR1 is MNHEY and CDR2 is SVGAGI. V was clipped by 2 bases and J by 2 bases, with 12 bases between them. Here the CDR3 DNA reads TGTGCCAGCAGTTACCCAGGGACAAAAAACACTGAAGCTTTCTTT. It is translated as CASSYPGTKNTEAFF.

The rearrangement uses TRBV6-1 and TRBJ1-5; a possible D gene is TRBD1 (6 bases). Germline V gene lookup returns CDR1 MNHNS and CDR2 SASEGT. Deletions cut 3 bases from V and 1 base from J, with 10 bases between. This CDR3 region has 15 residues. CDR3 sequence (DNA): TGTGCCAGCAGTGACAGGGGTCGGAGCAATCAGCCCCAGCATTTT. This sequence encodes CASSDRGRSNQPQHF.

This clone showed up just once. The genes are TRBV7-2 and TRBJ2-3; TRBD1 matches at 7 bases. Germline V gene sequence: CDR1 SGHTA, CDR2 FQGNSA. With V trimmed by 2 bases and J by 3 bases, 8 bases remained unmatched. The CDR3 contains 16 residues. The CDR3 region has the DNA TGTGCCAGCAGCTTAAGGCCAGGGGGACAGACAGATACGCAGTATTTT. This codes for CASSLRPGGQTDTQYF.

The V gene is TRBV24-1, the J gene TRBJ1-5; D might be TRBD1 (5 bases). V was cut by 2 bases and J by 6 bases, with 19 bases left in between. The germline V gene has CDR1 KGHDR and CDR2 SFDVKD. This CDR3 region has 17 residues. The CDR3 here is CATSDSADKTGGQPQHF. The CDR3 DNA reads as TGTGCCACCAGTGATTCGGCGGATAAGACGGGGGGTCAGCCCCAGCATTTT.